This T cell receptor beta chain was identified in a study of shared clonotypes between healthy human individuals. In its sample, this clone was seen many times. Data came from immunoSEQ multiplex PCR; TCRdb stores just in-frame clones and leaves some out. The data show about 1 million clones, with approximately 80% seen just once and around 0.47% held by the top ten. The receptor comes from a man aged 18 to 29 in good health. Some clones in this sample may be carry-over from other donors' samples. The sample consisted of memory CD4+ T cells from PBMCs. Sample subset: CD45RA-negative fraction.

CDR3 sequence reads: CASSLVPGEVTEAFF. CDR3 nucleotide sequence: TGCGCCAGCAGCTTGGTTCCCGGAGAAGTCACTGAAGCTTTCTTT. This chain joins TRBV5-1 and TRBJ1-1; no firm D call. The CDR3 totals 15 residues. Trimming removed 0 bases at V and 4 bases at J, with 13 bases between. Germline CDR1 SGHRS, CDR2 YFSETQ.